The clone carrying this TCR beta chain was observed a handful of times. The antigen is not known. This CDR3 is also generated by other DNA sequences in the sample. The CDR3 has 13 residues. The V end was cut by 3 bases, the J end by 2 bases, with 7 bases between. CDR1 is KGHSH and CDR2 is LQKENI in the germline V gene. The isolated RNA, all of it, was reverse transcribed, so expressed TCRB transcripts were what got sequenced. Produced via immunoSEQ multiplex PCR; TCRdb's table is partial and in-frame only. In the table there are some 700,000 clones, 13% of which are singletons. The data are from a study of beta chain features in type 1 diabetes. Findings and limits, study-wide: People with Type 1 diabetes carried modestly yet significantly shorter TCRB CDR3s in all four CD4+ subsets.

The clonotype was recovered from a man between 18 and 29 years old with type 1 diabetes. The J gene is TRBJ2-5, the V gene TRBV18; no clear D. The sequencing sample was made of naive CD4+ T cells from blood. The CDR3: CASSPIPQETQYF. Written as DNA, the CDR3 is TGTGCCAGCTCACCCATCCCGCAAGAGACCCAGTACTTC.